Included here is one T cell receptor beta chain sequence, with context. At one boundary the junction diverges from the germline segment, which might be a read error. The germline CDR1 and CDR2 sequences are MNHEY and SMNVEV (reference sequence). The CDR3 sequence is 14 residues long. The data were taken from a study of cytomegalovirus exposure and HLA in healthy donors. It was with 60 Vbeta and 13 Jbeta primers that the PCR ran. Repertoires were generated with immunoSEQ multiplex PCR, while TCRdb's copy carries only in-frame clones and drops some. The sample includes about 120,000 clones, 70% to 90% of them seen just once.

The sample taken for sequencing was PBMCs. This chain uses TRBV27 with TRBJ2-6; TRBD1 is a possible D gene (5 bases). The TCR comes from a man aged 40-49 years in good health and CMV-seronegative. The CDR3 spells CASSWGSGANGLTF. The CDR3 DNA follows: TGTGCCAGCAGTTGGGGCTCTGGGGCCAACGGCCTGACTTTC.